This T cell receptor beta chain was recovered during a study of T-cell memory formation after mild COVID-19. cDNA libraries for TCR alpha and TCR beta, carrying sample barcodes and UMIs, came from 5'RACE with constant-segment primers. MiXCR, applied by TCRdb to the 5' RACE reads, yields one record per CDR3 protein. The sample holds about 350,000 distinct CDR3 sequences, around 13% seen once. Study results and limitations: In pre-infection memory, a portion of responding clones appeared, which suggested that cross-reactive memory joined. Among clones contracting day 15 to 85, CD4/CD8 was balanced, whereas later expanders leaned CD4+.

On this clonotype itself: The antigen is not known.

CDR1 and CDR2 from the germline V gene are SGHRS and YFSETQ. Trimming took 3 bases from V and 8 from J, leaving 17 bases between them. This CDR3 contains 15 residues. The TCR originated in a man younger than 35 who had mild COVID-19 (a few samples of this study predate the infection). Cell type and time point are not known. The chain carries TRBV5-1 and TRBJ1-4; perhaps TRBD1 as D (5 bases). Sequenced: PBMCs or a T cell subset sorted from them (not recorded which). The chain's CDR3 is CASSSNGGGGEKLFF. CDR3 DNA sequence: TGCGCCAGCAGCTCAAACGGGGGAGGAGGCGAAAAACTGTTTTTT.